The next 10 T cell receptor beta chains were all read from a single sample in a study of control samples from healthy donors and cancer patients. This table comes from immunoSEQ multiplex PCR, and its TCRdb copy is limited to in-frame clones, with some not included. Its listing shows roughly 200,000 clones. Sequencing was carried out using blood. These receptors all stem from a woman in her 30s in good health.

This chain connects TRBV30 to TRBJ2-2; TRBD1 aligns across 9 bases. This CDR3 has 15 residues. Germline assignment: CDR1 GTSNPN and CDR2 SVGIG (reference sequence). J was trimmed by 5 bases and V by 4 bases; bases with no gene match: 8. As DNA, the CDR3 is TGTGCCTGGAACCACAGGGGGCTTACGACCGGGGAGCTGTTTTTT. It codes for CAWNHRGLTTGELFF.

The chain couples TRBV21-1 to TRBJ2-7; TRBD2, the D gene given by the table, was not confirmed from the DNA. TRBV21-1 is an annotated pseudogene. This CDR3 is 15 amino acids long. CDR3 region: CASSKWRAASYEQYF. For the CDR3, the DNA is TGTGCCAGCAGCAAATGGCGGGCAGCTAGCTACGAGCAGTACTTC.

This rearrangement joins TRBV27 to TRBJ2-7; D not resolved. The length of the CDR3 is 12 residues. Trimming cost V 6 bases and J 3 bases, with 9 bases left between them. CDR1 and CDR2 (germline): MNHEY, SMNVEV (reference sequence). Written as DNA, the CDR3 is TGTGCCAGCAGCCCAGATCTCTACGAGCAGTACTTC. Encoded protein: CASSPDLYEQYF.

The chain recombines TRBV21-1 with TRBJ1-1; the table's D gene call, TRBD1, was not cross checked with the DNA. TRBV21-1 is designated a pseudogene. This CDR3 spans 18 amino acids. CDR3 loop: CASSKGGGQALMNTEAFF. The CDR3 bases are TGTGCCAGCAGCAAAGGGGGGGGACAGGCCCTCATGAACACTGAAGCTTTCTTT.

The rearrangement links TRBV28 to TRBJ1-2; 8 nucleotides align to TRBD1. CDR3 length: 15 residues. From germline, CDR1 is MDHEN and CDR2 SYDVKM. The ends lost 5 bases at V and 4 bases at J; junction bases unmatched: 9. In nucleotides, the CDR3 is TGTGCCAGCAGTCGCCCCGGGACAGGTACCTATGGCTACACCTTC. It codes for CASSRPGTGTYGYTF.

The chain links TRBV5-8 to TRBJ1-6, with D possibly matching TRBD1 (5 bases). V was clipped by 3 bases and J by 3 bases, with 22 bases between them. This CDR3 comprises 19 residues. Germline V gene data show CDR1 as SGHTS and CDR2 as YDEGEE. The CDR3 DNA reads TGTGCCAGCAGCTCCTCACCGGAGGGGATAATGGGCTATAATTCACCCCTCCACTTT. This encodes CASSSSPEGIMGYNSPLHF.

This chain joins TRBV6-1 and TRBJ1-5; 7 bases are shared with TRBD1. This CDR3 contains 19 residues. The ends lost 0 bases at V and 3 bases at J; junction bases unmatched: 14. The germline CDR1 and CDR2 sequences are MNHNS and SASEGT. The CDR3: CASSEALTRDRIVNQPQHF. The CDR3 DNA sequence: TGTGCCAGCAGTGAAGCCTTAACAAGGGACAGAATAGTCAATCAGCCCCAGCATTTT.

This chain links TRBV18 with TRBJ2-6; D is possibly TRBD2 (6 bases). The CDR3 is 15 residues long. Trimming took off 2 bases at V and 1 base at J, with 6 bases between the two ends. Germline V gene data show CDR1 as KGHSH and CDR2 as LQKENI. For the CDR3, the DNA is TGTGCCAGCTCACCAGGGGGGTCTGGGGCCAACGTCCTGACTTTC. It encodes CASSPGGSGANVLTF.

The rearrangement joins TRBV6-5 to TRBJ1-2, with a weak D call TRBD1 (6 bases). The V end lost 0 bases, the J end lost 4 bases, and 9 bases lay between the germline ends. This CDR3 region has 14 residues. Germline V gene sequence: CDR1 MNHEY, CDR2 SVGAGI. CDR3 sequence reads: CASSYSDSFYGYTF. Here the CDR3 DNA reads TGTGCCAGCAGTTACTCGGACAGCTTCTATGGCTACACCTTC.

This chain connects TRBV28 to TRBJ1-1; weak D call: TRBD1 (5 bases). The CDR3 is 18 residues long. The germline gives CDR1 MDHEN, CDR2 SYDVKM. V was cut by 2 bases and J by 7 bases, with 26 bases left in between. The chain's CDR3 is CASSLRYKGTERDFEAFF. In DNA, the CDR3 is TGTGCCAGCAGTTTAAGGTATAAGGGGACGGAGCGTGATTTTGAAGCTTTCTTT.